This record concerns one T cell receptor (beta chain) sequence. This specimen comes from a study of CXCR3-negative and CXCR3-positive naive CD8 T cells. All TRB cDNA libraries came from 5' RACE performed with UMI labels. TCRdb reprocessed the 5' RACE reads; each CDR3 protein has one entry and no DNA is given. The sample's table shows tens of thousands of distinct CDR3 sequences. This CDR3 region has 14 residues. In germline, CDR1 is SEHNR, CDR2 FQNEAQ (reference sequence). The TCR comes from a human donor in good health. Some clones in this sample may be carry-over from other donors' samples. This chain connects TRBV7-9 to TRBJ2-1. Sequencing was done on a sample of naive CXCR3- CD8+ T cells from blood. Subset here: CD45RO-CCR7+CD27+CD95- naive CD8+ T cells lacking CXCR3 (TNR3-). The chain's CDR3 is CASRIGLGYNEQFF. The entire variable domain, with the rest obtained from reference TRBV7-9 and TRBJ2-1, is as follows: DTGVSQNPRHKITKRGQNVTFRCDPISEHNRLYWYRQTLGQGPEFLTYFQNEAQLEKSRLLSDRFSAERPKGSFSTLEIQRTEQGDSAMYLCASRIGLGYNEQFFGPGTRLTVL.